This T cell receptor (beta chain) was recovered during a study of post-analysis software for immune sequencing data. Across the study: Included among the disease courses, which were recorded for the cohort, were relapsing-remitting, secondary progressive and progressive-relapsing multiple sclerosis. Study outcomes and limitations: Roughly 5 TRBV segments, TRBV5-6, TRBV5-1 and TRBV20-1 among them, were found more frequent in patients than controls. Versus controls, multiple sclerosis patients showed significantly lower diversity (normalized Chao1).

Unique-molecular-identifier-tagged TCR beta cDNA libraries were used. Between roughly 0.95 and 10 million T cells gave rise to some 490,000 cDNA molecules. TCRdb used MiXCR to reprocess the PCR reads, holding one entry per CDR3 protein. The sample holds 800,000 to 950,000 distinct CDR3 sequences, 53% seen once. Trimming shortened V by 0 bases and J by 0 bases, and 7 bases separated the two germline ends. This CDR3 spans 16 amino acids. Germline lookup yields CDR1 SGHKS and CDR2 YYEKEE (reference sequence). Notes on this clonotype: Its antigen is not identified.

The source is a girl aged 10-17 years with multiple sclerosis. The chain recombines TRBV5-5 with TRBJ2-6; perhaps TRBD1 as D (6 bases). Sequencing was carried out using blood. CDR3 sequence (DNA): TGTGCCAGCAGCTTGGAACAGGGCTCTGGGGCCAACGTCCTGACTTTC. This gives the protein CASSLEQGSGANVLTF.